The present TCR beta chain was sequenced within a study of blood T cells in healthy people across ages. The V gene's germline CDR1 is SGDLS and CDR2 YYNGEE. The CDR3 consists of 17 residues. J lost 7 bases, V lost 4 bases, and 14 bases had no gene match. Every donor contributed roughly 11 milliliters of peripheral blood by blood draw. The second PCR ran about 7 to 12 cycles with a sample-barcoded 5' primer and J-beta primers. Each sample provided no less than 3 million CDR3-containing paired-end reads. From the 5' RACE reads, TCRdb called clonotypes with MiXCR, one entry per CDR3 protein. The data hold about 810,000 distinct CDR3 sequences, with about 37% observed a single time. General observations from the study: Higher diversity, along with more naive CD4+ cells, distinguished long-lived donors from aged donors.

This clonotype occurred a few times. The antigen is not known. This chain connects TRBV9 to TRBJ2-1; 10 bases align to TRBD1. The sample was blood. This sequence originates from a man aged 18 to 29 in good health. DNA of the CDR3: TGTGCCAGCAGCATTTCAGGCCGGGACAGGGGTCGTAATGAGCAGTTCTTC. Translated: CASSISGRDRGRNEQFF.